This T cell receptor beta chain was identified in a study of response to subunit inactivated influenza vaccine. General observations from the study: A suggestion made by the authors is that each seasonal influenza vaccination recruits few new T cells.

Deletions cut 6 bases from V and 4 bases from J, with 7 bases between. CDR1 and CDR2 (germline): MNHEY, SMNVEV (reference sequence). CDR3 length: 11 amino acids. This clonotype was counted between two and nine times. Its target is unknown. Each CDR3 protein is one row after TCRdb ran MiXCR on the RT-PCR reads. Of hundreds of thousands of distinct CDR3 sequences detected, around 15% appear once; the ten largest clones hold 7.5% to 8%. This chain links TRBV27 with TRBJ2-7; no definite D call. The source of this sequence is a man aged 45-60 years who received an inactivated influenza vaccine. Sequenced material: PBMCs from blood, taken 14 days before vaccination. The CDR3 is CASRKGYEQYF. For the CDR3, the DNA is TGTGCCAGCAGAAAGGGATACGAGCAGTACTTC.